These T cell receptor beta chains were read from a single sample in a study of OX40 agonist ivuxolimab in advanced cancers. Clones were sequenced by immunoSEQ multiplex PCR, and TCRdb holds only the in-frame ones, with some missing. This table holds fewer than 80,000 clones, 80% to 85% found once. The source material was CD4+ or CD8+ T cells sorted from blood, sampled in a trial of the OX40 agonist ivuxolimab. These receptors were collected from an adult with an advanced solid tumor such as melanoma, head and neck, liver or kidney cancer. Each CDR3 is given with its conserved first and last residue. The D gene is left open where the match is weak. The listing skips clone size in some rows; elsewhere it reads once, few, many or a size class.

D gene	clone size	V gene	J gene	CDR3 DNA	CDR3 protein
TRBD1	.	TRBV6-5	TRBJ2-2	TGTGCCACCCGGGACAGGGGTCTGACCGGGGAGCTGTTTTTT	CATRDRGLTGELFF
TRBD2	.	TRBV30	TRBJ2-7	TGTGCCCAAACTAGCGGGGGTTCCTACGAGCAGTACTTC	CAQTSGGSYEQYF
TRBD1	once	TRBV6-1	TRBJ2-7	TGTGCCAGCAGTGAAGGGGTGGGACAGCCTTTCTACGAGCAGTACTTC	CASSEGVGQPFYEQYF
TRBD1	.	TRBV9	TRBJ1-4	TGTGCCAGCAGCCAGACAGGGGCTAATGAAAAACTGTTTTTT	CASSQTGANEKLFF
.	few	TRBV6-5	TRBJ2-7	TGTGCCAGCAGTTACAGACGGCTCTACGAGCAGTACTTC	CASSYRRLYEQYF
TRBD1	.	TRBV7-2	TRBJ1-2	TGTGCCAGCAGCTTCCTGCCAGGGGGTAACTATGGCTACACCTTC	CASSFLPGGNYGYTF
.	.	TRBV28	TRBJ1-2	TGTGCCAGCAGTTTAACAGGCTGGGGGGGCTACACCTTC	CASSLTGWGGYTF
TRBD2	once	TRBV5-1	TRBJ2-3	TGCGCCAGCAGCTGGAGGGCGGGGGGCCGCACAGATACGCAGTATTTT	CASSWRAGGRTDTQYF
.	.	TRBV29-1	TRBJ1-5	TGCAGCGTTGTGTGGGACACGTTTAATCAGCCCCAGCATTTT	CSVVWDTFNQPQHF
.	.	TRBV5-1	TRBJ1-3	TGCGCCAGCAGCCCGGTTCTATCTACAGCCTCTGGAAACACCATATATTTT	CASSPVLSTASGNTIYF
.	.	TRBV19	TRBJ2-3	TGTGCCAGTAGCTGGGGCTCTGCGGAAGATACGCAGTATTTT	CASSWGSAEDTQYF
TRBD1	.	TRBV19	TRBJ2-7	TGTGCCAGTAACCCAACGGACAGGGTCCCCTACGAGCAGTACTTC	CASNPTDRVPYEQYF
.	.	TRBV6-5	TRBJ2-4	TGTGCCAGCAGTTACTCCGGGACCAAAAACATTCAGTACTTC	CASSYSGTKNIQYF
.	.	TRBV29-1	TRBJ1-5	TGCAGCGTTGAATCGGGGGATCAGCCCCAGCATTTT	CSVESGDQPQHF
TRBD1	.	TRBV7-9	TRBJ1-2	TGTGCCAGCAGCTTAATCGACAGGGCAGGCTACACCTTC	CASSLIDRAGYTF
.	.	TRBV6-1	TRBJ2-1	TGTGCCAGCAGTCTCATAACCAGCTCCTACAATGAGCAGTTCTTC	CASSLITSSYNEQFF
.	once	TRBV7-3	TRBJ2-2	TGTGCCAGCAGCCCCGTCAAGAGCACCGGGGAGCTGTTTTTT	CASSPVKSTGELFF
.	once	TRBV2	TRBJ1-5	TGTGCCAGCAGTGAATCATCTGTTTCTCAGCCCCAGCATTTT	CASSESSVSQPQHF
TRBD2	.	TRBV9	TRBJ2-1	TGTGCCAGCAGCGTAGAATGGCTAGCGGGGGAGCAGTTCTTC	CASSVEWLAGEQFF
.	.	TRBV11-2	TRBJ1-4	TGTGCCAGCAGCTCGCTCGGGGGGGAAAAACTGTTTTTT	CASSSLGGEKLFF
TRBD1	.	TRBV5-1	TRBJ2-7	TGCGCCAGCAGCCCGACAGGGGGCTACGAGCAGTACTTC	CASSPTGGYEQYF
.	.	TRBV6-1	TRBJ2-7	TGTGCCAGCAGCCCCGAGGAGGGGGGGATCGAGCAGTACTTC	CASSPEEGGIEQYF
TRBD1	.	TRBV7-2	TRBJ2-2	TGTGCCAGCAGCGTGGGACAGTTGGGCACCGGGGAGCTGTTTTTT	CASSVGQLGTGELFF
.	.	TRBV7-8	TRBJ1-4	TGTGCCAGCAGCTCCTGGTTCGCTCCCGGCGGAAATGAAAAACTGTTTTTT	CASSSWFAPGGNEKLFF
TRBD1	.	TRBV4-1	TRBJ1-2	TGCGCCAGCAGCCAAGGGGACAGGGTAGCCTATGGCTACACCTTC	CASSQGDRVAYGYTF
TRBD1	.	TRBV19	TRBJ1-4	TGTGCCAGTAAGGACAGGGGAGGATCGACTAATGAAAAACTGTTTTTT	CASKDRGGSTNEKLFF
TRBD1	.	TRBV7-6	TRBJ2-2	TGTGCCAGCAGCGTGGGACAGTCTCCGGGGGAGCTGTTTTTT	CASSVGQSPGELFF
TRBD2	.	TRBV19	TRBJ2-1	TGTGCCAGTAGTGTAGAAGGGACTAGCGGGGGGGCCACCTACAATGAGCAGTTCTTC	CASSVEGTSGGATYNEQFF
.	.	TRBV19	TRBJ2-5	TGTGCCAGTACCGAAGAAGAGACCCAGTACTTC	CASTEEETQYF
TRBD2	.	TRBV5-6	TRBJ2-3	TGTGCCAGCAGCTTCCTAGCGGGGGACACGACAGATACGCAGTATTTT	CASSFLAGDTTDTQYF
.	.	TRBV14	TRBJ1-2	TGTGCCAGCAGCCAAGGCTGGTCTGGCTACACCTTC	CASSQGWSGYTF
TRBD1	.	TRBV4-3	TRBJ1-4	TGCGCCAGCAGCCATTCCGGGACAGAACCTGAAAAACTGTTTTTT	CASSHSGTEPEKLFF
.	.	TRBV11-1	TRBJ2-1	TGTGCCAGCAGCTTAGCTTCGATGCGGGGCGGCCAGTTCTTC	CASSLASMRGGQFF
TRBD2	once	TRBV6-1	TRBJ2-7	TGTGCCAGCAGTGAAGGGCTAGCGGGGGCGGCTGGATTCAGGGAGCAGTACTTC	CASSEGLAGAAGFREQYF
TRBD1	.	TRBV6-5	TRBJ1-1	TGTGCCACCCGAGGGGGACAGGACATGAACACTGAAGCTTTCTTT	CATRGGQDMNTEAFF
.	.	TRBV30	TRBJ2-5	TGTGCCTGGAGTCCACCCCCGGGGAGAGAGACCCAGTACTTC	CAWSPPPGRETQYF
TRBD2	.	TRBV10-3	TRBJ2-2	TGTGCCATCAGTGAGCCAATAGCGGGGGCCCTTCCCAACACCGGGGAGCTGTTTTTT	CAISEPIAGALPNTGELFF
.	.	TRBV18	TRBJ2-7	TGTGCCAGCTCACCACCGATGGGCGGCTACGAGCAGTACTTC	CASSPPMGGYEQYF
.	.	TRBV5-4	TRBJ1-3	TGTGCCAGCAGCCTGGTCGGCGGAAACACCATATATTTT	CASSLVGGNTIYF
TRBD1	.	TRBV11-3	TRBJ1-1	TGTGCCAGCAGTCCTAGACAGGGTATGAACACTGAAGCTTTCTTT	CASSPRQGMNTEAFF
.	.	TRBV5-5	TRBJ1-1	TGTGCCAGCAGCTCGTTCCAGGGTAATCGGAACACTGAAGCTTTCTTT	CASSSFQGNRNTEAFF
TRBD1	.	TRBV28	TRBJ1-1	TGTGCCAGCAGTTCCGGGACAGACATCGTGGCTTTCTTT	CASSSGTDIVAFF
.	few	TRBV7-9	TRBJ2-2	TGTGCCAGCAGCACCGGGGAGCTGTTTTTT	CASSTGELFF
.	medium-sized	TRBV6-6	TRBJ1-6	TGTGCCAGCAGGGAGGACATAAATTCACCCCTCCACTTT	CASREDINSPLHF
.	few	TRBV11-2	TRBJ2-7	TGTGCCAGCAGCGCTCCTTACGAGCAGTACTTC	CASSAPYEQYF
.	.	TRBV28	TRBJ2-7	TGTGCCAGCAGTCTTTCTGGTGACAGGCCGTCCTACGAGCAGTACTTC	CASSLSGDRPSYEQYF